These 2 T cell receptor beta chains share one sample of origin, sequenced in a study of regulatory T cells in long-lasting Graves disease. The time point was: newly diagnosed GD, antithyroid drugs for less than 3 months. After RNA was extracted from PBMCs, the TCR library was made from it. iRepertoire HTBI primers and Arm-PCR of CDR3 regions built TCR beta libraries. TCRdb ran MiXCR on the multiplex PCR reads and lists one entry per CDR3 protein. Found here are around 400,000 distinct CDR3 sequences, approximately 10% of them singletons; the top ten hold approximately 19%. These sequences were also reported in another study, on T cells in Graves' hyperthyroidism and ophthalmopathy.

Sequencing used peripheral blood mononuclear cells (PBMCs), obtained at new diagnosis, from a patient treated with antithyroid drugs. Receptor source: a woman under 30 with Graves disease.

Ten or more counts support this clonotype. The chain employs TRBV12-3 or TRBV12-4 and TRBJ1-6, with TRBD1 matching over 8 bases. The CDR3 has 14 residues. V dropped 5 bases and J dropped 7; count of bases not matched to a gene: 4. The CDR3 sequence: CASSPRDRNSPLHF. For the CDR3, the DNA is TGTGCCAGCAGTCCCCGGGACAGGAATTCACCCCTCCACTTT.

The CDR3 DNA sequence: TGTGCCAGTAGTATCCCAGTCCTAAGGGATTTCGATGGCTACACCTTC. The encoded protein is CASSIPVLRDFDGYTF. The chain couples TRBV19 to TRBJ1-2, with D unclear. V gave up 3 bases and J gave up 6 bases, with 20 bases separating them. This CDR3 spans 16 amino acids. Germline V gene sequence: CDR1 LNHDA, CDR2 SQIVND (reference sequence).